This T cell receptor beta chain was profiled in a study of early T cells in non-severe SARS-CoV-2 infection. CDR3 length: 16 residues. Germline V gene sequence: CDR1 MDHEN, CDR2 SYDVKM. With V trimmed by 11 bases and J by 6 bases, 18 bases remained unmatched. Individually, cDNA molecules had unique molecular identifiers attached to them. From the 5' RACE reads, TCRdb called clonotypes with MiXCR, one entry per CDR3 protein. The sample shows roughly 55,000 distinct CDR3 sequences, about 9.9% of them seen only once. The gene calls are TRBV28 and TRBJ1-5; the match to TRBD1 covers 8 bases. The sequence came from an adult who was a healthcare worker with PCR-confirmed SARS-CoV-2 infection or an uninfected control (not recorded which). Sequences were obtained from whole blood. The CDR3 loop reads CAVPPRQGQATQPQHF. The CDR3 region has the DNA TGTGCCGTACCCCCGAGGCAGGGACAGGCCACTCAGCCCCAGCATTTT.